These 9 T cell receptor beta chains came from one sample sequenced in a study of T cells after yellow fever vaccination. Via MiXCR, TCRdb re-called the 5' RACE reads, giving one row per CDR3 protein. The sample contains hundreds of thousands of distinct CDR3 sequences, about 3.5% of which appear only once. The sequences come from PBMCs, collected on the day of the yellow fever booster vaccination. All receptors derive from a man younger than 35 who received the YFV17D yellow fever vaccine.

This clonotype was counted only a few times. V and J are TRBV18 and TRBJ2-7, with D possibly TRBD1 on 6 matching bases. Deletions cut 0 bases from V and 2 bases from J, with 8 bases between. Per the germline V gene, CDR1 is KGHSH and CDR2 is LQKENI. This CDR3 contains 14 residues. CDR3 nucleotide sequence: TGTGCCAGCTCACCACCTGCAGGGGCCTACGAGCAGTACTTC. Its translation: CASSPPAGAYEQYF.

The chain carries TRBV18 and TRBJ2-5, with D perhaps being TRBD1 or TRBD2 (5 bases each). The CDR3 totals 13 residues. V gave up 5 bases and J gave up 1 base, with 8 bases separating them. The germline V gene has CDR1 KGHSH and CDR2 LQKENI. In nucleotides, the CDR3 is TGTGCCAGCTCAATCGGGACCCAAGAGACCCAGTACTTC. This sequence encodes CASSIGTQETQYF. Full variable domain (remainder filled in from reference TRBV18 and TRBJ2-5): NAGVMQNPRHLVRRRGQEARLRCSPMKGHSHVYWYRQLPEEGLKFMVYLQKENIIDESGMPKERFSAEFPKEGPSILRIQQVVRGDSAAYFCASSIGTQETQYFGPGTRLLVL.

In nucleotides, the CDR3 is TGTGCCAGCAGCGAGCCGGGGGATATTAATGAAAAACTGTTTTTT. Its translation: CASSEPGDINEKLFF. This chain connects TRBV5-6 to TRBJ1-4; D is possibly TRBD1 (5 bases). CDR1 is SGHDT, CDR2 YYEEEE, per germline. This CDR3 is built from 15 residues. V lost 4 bases and J 4 bases, leaving 14 bases between the germline ends. Together with reference TRBV5-6 and TRBJ1-4, the CDR3 gives the full variable domain: DAGVTQSPTHLIKTRGQQVTLRCSPKSGHDTVSWYQQALGQGPQFIFQYYEEEERQRGNFPDRFSGHQFPNYSSELNVNALLLGDSALYLCASSEPGDINEKLFFGSGTQLSVL.

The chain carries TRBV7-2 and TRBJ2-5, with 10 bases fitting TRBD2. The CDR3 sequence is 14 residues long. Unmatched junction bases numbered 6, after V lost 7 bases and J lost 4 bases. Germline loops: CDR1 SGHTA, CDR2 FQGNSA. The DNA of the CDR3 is TGTGCCAGCACCCCGGGACTAGCGAGAGAGACCCAGTACTTC. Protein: CASTPGLARETQYF.

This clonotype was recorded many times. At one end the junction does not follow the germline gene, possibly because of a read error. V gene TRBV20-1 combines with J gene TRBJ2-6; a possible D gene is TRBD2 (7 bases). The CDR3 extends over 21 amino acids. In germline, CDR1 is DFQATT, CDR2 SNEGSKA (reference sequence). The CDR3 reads CSARGGGRHTEGSSAANVLTF. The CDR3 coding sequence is TGCAGTGCTAGAGGGGGGGGCAGGCATACCGAGGGAAGCTCTGCGGCCAACGTCCTGACTTTC.

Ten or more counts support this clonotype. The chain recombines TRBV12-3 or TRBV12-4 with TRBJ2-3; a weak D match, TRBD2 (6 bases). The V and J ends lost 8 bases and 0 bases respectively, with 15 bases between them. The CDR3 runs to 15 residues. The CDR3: CASGGAGTSTDTQYF. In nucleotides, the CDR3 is TGTGCCAGCGGGGGTGCAGGGACTAGCACAGATACGCAGTATTTT.

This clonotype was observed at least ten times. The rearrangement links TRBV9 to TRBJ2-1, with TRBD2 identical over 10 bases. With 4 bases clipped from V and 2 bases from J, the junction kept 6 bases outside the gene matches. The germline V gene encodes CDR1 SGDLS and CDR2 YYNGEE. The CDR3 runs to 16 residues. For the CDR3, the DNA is TGTGCCAGCAGCTTCTTTAGCGGGGGGCCCTACAATGAGCAGTTCTTC. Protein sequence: CASSFFSGGPYNEQFF.

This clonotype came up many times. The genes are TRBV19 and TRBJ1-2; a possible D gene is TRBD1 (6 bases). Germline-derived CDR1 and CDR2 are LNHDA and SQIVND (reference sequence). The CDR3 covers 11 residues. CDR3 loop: CSHRGAYGYTF. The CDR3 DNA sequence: TGTTCCCACCGGGGGGCCTATGGCTACACCTTC. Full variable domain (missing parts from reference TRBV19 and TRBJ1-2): DGGITQSPKYLFRKEGQNVTLSCEQNLNHDAMYWYRQDPGQGLRLIYYSQIVNDFQKGDIAEGYSVSREKKESFPLTVTSAQKNPTAFYLCSHRGAYGYTFGSGTRLTVV.

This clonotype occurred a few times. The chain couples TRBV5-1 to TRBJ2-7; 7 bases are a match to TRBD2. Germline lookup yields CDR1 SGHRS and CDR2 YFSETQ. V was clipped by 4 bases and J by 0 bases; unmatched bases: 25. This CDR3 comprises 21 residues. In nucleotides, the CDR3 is TGCGCCAGCAGCCCAATCTGGGGGGGGGTCAGGGCGCTTGAGGGCTCCTACGAGCAGTACTTC. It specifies CASSPIWGGVRALEGSYEQYF. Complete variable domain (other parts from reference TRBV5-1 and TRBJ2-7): KAGVTQTPRYLIKTRGQQVTLSCSPISGHRSVSWYQQTPGQGLQFLFEYFSETQRNKGNFPGRFSGRQFSNSRSEMNVSTLELGDSALYLCASSPIWGGVRALEGSYEQYFGPGTRLTVT.